One sample yielded the 28 T cell receptor beta chains listed below, sequenced in a study of blood T cells in healthy people across ages. The second PCR ran roughly 7 to 11 cycles with a sample-barcoded 5' primer and J-beta primers. TCRdb fed the 5' RACE reads into MiXCR, producing one record per CDR3 protein. This sample carries around 750,000 distinct CDR3 sequences, 53% of them seen once, and the ten largest clones take approximately 40%. The specimen was blood. These receptors originate from an elderly man in good health.

The gene calls are TRBV18 and TRBJ2-1; a possible D gene is TRBD1 (5 bases). Deletions cut 0 bases from V and 5 bases from J, with 14 bases between. Germline CDR1 and CDR2: KGHSH and LQKENI. This CDR3 comprises 16 residues. The CDR3 DNA follows: TGTGCCAGCTCACCACCAGGGGTAGGGAAGAACAATGAGCAGTTCTTC. It codes for CASSPPGVGKNNEQFF.

This clonotype was recorded once. One end of the junction is discordant with germline, which a read error may explain. The chain combines TRBV5-1 with TRBJ2-7, with 10 bases lining up with TRBD1. Germline CDR1 and CDR2: SGHRS and YFSETQ. The CDR3 is made up of 19 amino acids. The CDR3: CASSGIRDRGAISSCEQYF. CDR3 nucleotide sequence: TGCGCCAGCAGCGGAATCCGGGACAGGGGCGCCATAAGCTCCTGCGAGCAGTACTTC.

About this clonotype: Mismatch with germline at one junction end may stem from a read error. The gene calls are TRBV3-1 and TRBJ2-4, with 10 positions matching TRBD2. Gene TRBJ2-7 matches the end of the DNA better, so the J call may be wrong. Germline CDR1 is LGHDT and CDR2 is YNNKEL (reference sequence). CDR3 size: 14 residues. CDR3 protein: CTSSQGTSVYEQYF. The CDR3 DNA follows: TGTACCAGCAGCCAAGGGACTAGCGTCTACGAGCAGTACTTC.

V gene TRBV12-3 or TRBV12-4 combines with J gene TRBJ2-7; TRBD1 matches 8 bases. V shed 6 bases and J 2 bases; nucleotides not matched to a gene: 6. The length of the CDR3 is 14 residues. CDR3 in DNA: TGTGCCAGCAGACCGACAGGGGAGGCCTACGAGCAGTACTTC. Protein: CASRPTGEAYEQYF.

A few counts support this clonotype. This chain links TRBV29-1 with TRBJ1-4; D unresolved. CDR3 length: 12 residues. With 5 bases removed from V and 5 bases from J, the gap between germline ends came to 9 bases. Per the germline V gene, CDR1 is SQVTM and CDR2 is ANQGSEA. Here the CDR3 reads CSVFEPNEKLFF. In DNA form, the CDR3 reads TGCAGCGTTTTTGAACCGAATGAAAAACTGTTTTTT.

The chain carries TRBV20-1 and TRBJ2-3; 9 bases agree with TRBD2. The CDR3 extends over 17 amino acids. The V gene end was trimmed by 0 bases and the J gene end by 14 bases; junction bases not matched to a gene: 21. Germline assignment: CDR1 DFQATT and CDR2 SNEGSKA (reference sequence). In DNA, the CDR3 is TGCAGTGCTAGAGAAGGGGGACTAGCTGGGGGGCACAGATACGCGTATTTT. Translation: CSAREGGLAGGHRYAYF.

The sample holds a few counts of this clonotype. The V call is TRBV6-2 or TRBV6-3, the J call TRBJ2-3; 7 bases line up with TRBD2. The CDR3 is made up of 16 amino acids. Germline trimming cut 5 bases from V and 5 bases from J; bases unmatched to any gene: 13. CDR1 is MNHEY and CDR2 is SVGEGT in the germline V gene. The CDR3 is CASSPLGGVLEDTQYF. The CDR3 DNA reads TGTGCCAGCAGTCCCCTGGGAGGGGTATTAGAAGATACGCAGTATTTT.

This sequence joins TRBV12-3 or TRBV12-4 and TRBJ2-7; D possibly corresponds to TRBD1 (5 bases). V lost 6 bases to trimming and J lost 3 bases, with 12 bases between them. CDR3 size: 13 residues. Here the CDR3 reads CASRPDKNYEQYF. CDR3 bases: TGTGCCAGCAGACCGGACAAAAACTACGAGCAGTACTTC.

This clonotype was counted between two and nine times. The V gene is TRBV6-2 or TRBV6-3, the J gene TRBJ2-5; tentatively, D is TRBD2 (6 bases). The DNA end favors TRBJ2-7, so the J call may be wrong. The CDR3 consists of 14 residues. The germline V gene has CDR1 MNHEY and CDR2 SVGEGT. As DNA, the CDR3 is TGTGCCAGCAGGAGCTCCGGGAGACCCCTCGAGCAGTACTTC. Its protein product is CASRSSGRPLEQYF.

V and J are TRBV4-2 and TRBJ2-1, with a tentative D call TRBD2 (5 bases). Trimming removed 2 bases at V and 2 bases at J, with 10 bases between. CDR1 is LGHNA, CDR2 YNFKEQ, per germline. The CDR3 length is 15 residues. CDR3 DNA sequence: TGTGCCAGCAGCCAAAGGACTGTCACCTACAATGAGCAGTTCTTC. It specifies CASSQRTVTYNEQFF.

The chain links TRBV6-2 or TRBV6-3 to TRBJ2-1, with a possible D match to TRBD2 (5 bases). With 2 bases removed from V and 10 bases from J, the gap between germline ends came to 15 bases. The CDR3 contains 14 residues. The germline V gene has CDR1 MNHEY and CDR2 SVGEGT. The CDR3 is CASSYAGSLWEQFF. The CDR3 nucleotides read TGTGCCAGCAGTTACGCGGGCAGCTTGTGGGAGCAGTTCTTC.

This chain connects TRBV20-1 to TRBJ2-3; TRBD2 matches at 12 bases. Germline V gives CDR1 DFQATT, CDR2 SNEGSKA (reference sequence). The length of the CDR3 is 15 residues. V was clipped by 6 bases and J by 0 bases; unmatched bases: 4. CDR3 bases: TGCAGTGCCCCCGGGACTAGCGGGAGCACAGATACGCAGTATTTT. As protein: CSAPGTSGSTDTQYF.

Of note for this clonotype: A junction end diverges from the germline sequence, so it may reflect a read error. The V gene is TRBV2, the J gene TRBJ1-2; 8 nucleotides align to TRBD1. CDR3 size: 15 residues. From germline, CDR1 is SNHLY and CDR2 FYNNEI. The CDR3 loop reads CAGSVNTQGAQGYTF. The CDR3 region has the DNA TGTGCCGGCAGTGTCAACACTCAGGGGGCCCAAGGCTACACCTTC.

The chain employs TRBV20-1 and TRBJ1-6; tentatively, D is TRBD1 (6 bases). This CDR3 contains 13 residues. CDR1 DFQATT and CDR2 SNEGSKA come from the germline V gene (reference sequence). The ends were cut back, 5 bases at V and 7 bases at J, with 12 bases in the middle. CDR3: CSAPEGVNSPLHF. CDR3 DNA: TGCAGTGCTCCCGAGGGGGTAAATTCACCCCTCCACTTT.

The rearrangement uses TRBV10-3 and TRBJ2-3; D could derive from TRBD1 or TRBD2 (6 bases each). V was shortened by 0 bases and J by 14 bases, with 18 bases between the two germline ends. The CDR3 covers 14 residues. Germline CDR1 and CDR2: ENHRY and SYGVKD. The CDR3 loop reads CAISESIGGRYAYF. As DNA, the CDR3 is TGTGCCATCAGTGAGTCGATCGGGGGCCGATACGCGTATTTT.

This sequence joins TRBV6-2 or TRBV6-3 and TRBJ1-5, with TRBD1 matching 12 bases. The CDR3 loop spans 16 amino acids. The V segment lost 2 bases and the J segment 6 bases; nucleotides outside the gene matches: 5. Germline CDR1 MNHEY, CDR2 SVGEGT. In DNA form, the CDR3 reads TGTGCCAGCAGTTACCAGGGACAGGGGGCAGGTCAGCCCCAGCATTTT. It yields the protein CASSYQGQGAGQPQHF.

This clonotype showed up just a few times. The V call is TRBV10-3, the J call TRBJ2-7; 9 bases are shared with TRBD2. The CDR3 sequence is 15 residues long. Losses at the gene ends were 6 bases for V and 3 bases for J; bases not matched to a gene: 9. Germline V gene data show CDR1 as ENHRY and CDR2 as SYGVKD. The chain's CDR3 is CAIRGRVSGSYEQYF. The DNA for the CDR3 is TGTGCCATCAGGGGGAGGGTTAGCGGGAGCTACGAGCAGTACTTC.

The chain has TRBV18 and TRBJ2-7; D perhaps matches TRBD2 (5 bases). CDR3 length: 14 residues. V was clipped by 3 bases and J by 1 base, with 10 bases between them. Germline assignment: CDR1 KGHSH and CDR2 LQKENI. The CDR3, as DNA: TGTGCCAGCTCACCTGAGGGAGTGTCCTACGAGCAGTACTTC. Encoded protein: CASSPEGVSYEQYF.

The chain recombines TRBV25-1 with TRBJ2-3; 9 nucleotides agree with TRBD2. Germline CDR1 reads MGHDK; CDR2 reads SYGVNS. CDR3 length: 16 residues. The J segment lost 2 bases and the V segment lost 8 bases, leaving 11 bases of the junction unmatched. CDR3 sequence: CASPLGREGDTDTQYF. The DNA for the CDR3 is TGTGCCAGCCCCCTGGGGCGGGAGGGGGACACAGATACGCAGTATTTT.

In this sample, this clonotype turned up many times. This chain links TRBV27 with TRBJ2-1, with D possibly matching TRBD1 (5 bases). Germline CDR1 MNHEY, CDR2 SMNVEV (reference sequence). The CDR3 is 13 residues long. Trimming left V 5 bases short and J 4 bases short, with 9 bases between. For the CDR3, the DNA is TGTGCCAGCAGTGTAGGGGTGTACAATGAGCAGTTCTTC. It encodes CASSVGVYNEQFF.

CDR3 sequence (DNA): TGTGCCAGCAGCCCCCCCCGGCCAGGGGGCGACAGATACGCGTATTTT. Translated: CASSPPRPGGDRYAYF. V usage is TRBV7-2 and J usage is TRBJ2-3; 8 bases match TRBD1. J lost 14 bases, V lost 5 bases, and 21 bases had no gene match. The CDR3 loop spans 16 amino acids. Germline CDR1 and CDR2: SGHTA and FQGNSA.

This clonotype came up once. V is TRBV5-1 and J is TRBJ2-1, with TRBD1 matching over 8 bases. Trimming took 4 bases from V and 9 from J; bases not matched to a gene: 12. The CDR3 extends over 15 amino acids. Germline loops: CDR1 SGHRS, CDR2 YFSETQ. The CDR3 nucleotides read TGCGCCAGCAGCCTGAGGACAGGGTCGGTTAGTGAGCAGTTCTTC. Its translation is CASSLRTGSVSEQFF. The full variable domain, completed using reference TRBV5-1 and TRBJ2-1, is KAGVTQTPRYLIKTRGQQVTLSCSPISGHRSVSWYQQTPGQGLQFLFEYFSETQRNKGNFPGRFSGRQFSNSRSEMNVSTLELGDSALYLCASSLRTGSVSEQFFGPGTRLTVL.

This clonotype was seen more than once but under ten times. The chain is built from TRBV5-1 and TRBJ2-3, with D hard to call. Looked up from germline, CDR1 is SGHRS and CDR2 is YFSETQ. The CDR3 is 18 residues long. The V and J ends lost 0 bases and 3 bases respectively, with 20 bases between them. DNA of the CDR3: TGCGCCAGCAGCTTGGAAAATCCCCACCAGGATGGGACAGATACGCAGTATTTT. It encodes CASSLENPHQDGTDTQYF.

This clonotype was observed a few times. This rearrangement joins TRBV29-1 to TRBJ2-4; D gene unclear. The J call is uncertain, as TRBJ2-7 better fits the DNA end. Germline CDR1 SQVTM, CDR2 ANQGSEA. The CDR3 length is 10 residues. CDR3 in DNA: TGCAGCGTTGTCCGGAACGAGCAGTACTTC. It codes for CSVVRNEQYF.

The V and J genes are TRBV5-1 and TRBJ2-7; 11 bases are a match to TRBD2. The DNA end favors TRBJ2-5, so the J call may be wrong. This CDR3 contains 16 residues. Looked up from germline, CDR1 is SGHRS and CDR2 is YFSETQ. CDR3 bases: TGCGCCAGCAGCTTGTCGGTAGCGGGAGGGCCCGTGACCCAGTACTTC. Translated: CASSLSVAGGPVTQYF.

The V call is TRBV28, the J call TRBJ2-7; 7 positions match TRBD2. After removal of 2 bases from V and 0 bases from J, the junction contained 22 bases not matched to a gene. The CDR3 has 21 residues. Germline loops: CDR1 MDHEN, CDR2 SYDVKM. The CDR3 loop reads CASSLPFGIAGFDSSSYEQYF. The DNA for the CDR3 is TGTGCCAGCAGTTTACCCTTCGGAATAGCGGGCTTCGACTCGAGCTCCTACGAGCAGTACTTC. The full variable domain, in which reference TRBV28 and TRBJ2-7 provide the parts outside the CDR3, is DVKVTQSSRYLVKRTGEKVFLECVQDMDHENMFWYRQDPGLGLRLIYFSYDVKMKEKGDIPEGYSVSREKKERFSLILESASTNQTSMYLCASSLPFGIAGFDSSSYEQYFGPGTRLTVT.

This clonotype was detected only a few times. The V and J genes are TRBV20-1 and TRBJ2-1; TRBD2 matches at 9 bases. The CDR3 has 15 residues. The trim removed 6 bases at V and 7 bases at J, leaving 13 bases unmatched. Germline loops: CDR1 DFQATT, CDR2 SNEGSKA (reference sequence). The CDR3 DNA reads as TGCAGTGCCCTGTCCGGGACTAGCCCTTTGAATGAGCAGTTCTTC. As protein: CSALSGTSPLNEQFF.

This clonotype appeared a few times. The chain carries TRBV27 and TRBJ1-6; D unresolved. Deletions cut 2 bases from V and 13 bases from J, with 0 bases between. The germline gives CDR1 MNHEY, CDR2 SMNVEV (reference sequence). The CDR3 spans 9 residues. The CDR3 DNA sequence: TGTGCCAGCAGTTTACCCCTCCACTTT. This encodes CASSLPLHF.